This passage covers 11 T cell receptor beta chains from one sample sequenced in a study of shared clonotypes between healthy human individuals. Data came from immunoSEQ multiplex PCR; TCRdb stores just in-frame clones and leaves some out. The sample contains 550,000 to 650,000 clones, roughly 95% of which appear only once. Naivety among CD8 cells was defined by CD45RO negativity and positive CCR7 selection, thereby excluding terminally differentiated effector memory CD45RA+ cells. Input material: naive CD8+ T cells sorted from blood. The receptors were gathered from a woman younger than 45 in good health.

This clone was seen a single time. The rearrangement uses TRBV4-2 and TRBJ2-1; TRBD1 is a possible D gene (5 bases). Germline CDR1 LGHNA, CDR2 YNFKEQ. V was cut by 3 bases and J by 5 bases, with 20 bases left in between. The CDR3 covers 17 residues. Here the CDR3 reads CASSQIITGEVNNEQFF. DNA of the CDR3: TGTGCCAGCAGCCAGATTATCACAGGTGAGGTCAACAATGAGCAGTTCTTC.

DNA of the CDR3: TGTGCCAGCAGCTTAGAAGGGGGTGCCGCCTACGAGCAGTACTTC. It encodes CASSLEGGAAYEQYF. The V and J genes are TRBV7-2 and TRBJ2-7; D might be TRBD1 (6 bases). Looked up from germline, CDR1 is SGHTA and CDR2 is FQGNSA. CDR3 length: 15 amino acids. Trimming removed 1 base at V and 2 bases at J, with 12 bases between.

The rearrangement links TRBV11-2 to TRBJ1-2; no reliable D call. Trimming took off 5 bases at V and 1 base at J, with 11 bases between the two ends. The CDR3 spans 14 residues. In germline, CDR1 is SGHAT, CDR2 FQNNGV. CDR3: CASSPRTVNYGYTF. In DNA, the CDR3 is TGTGCCAGCAGCCCTCGGACTGTTAACTATGGCTACACCTTC.

The chain carries TRBV19 and TRBJ1-2; TRBD1 agrees at 8 bases. CDR1 LNHDA and CDR2 SQIVND come from the germline V gene (reference sequence). The CDR3 runs to 12 residues. J was trimmed by 4 bases and V by 9 bases; bases with no gene match: 4. The CDR3 DNA follows: TGTGCCAGCCAGGGGGCGGGCTATGGCTACACCTTC. Its protein product is CASQGAGYGYTF.

V and J are TRBV28 and TRBJ1-1; D gene uncertain. V lost 2 bases and J 7 bases, leaving 8 bases between the germline ends. Germline V CDR1 and CDR2: MDHEN, SYDVKM. This CDR3 spans 12 amino acids. CDR3 loop: CASSLGLIEAFF. CDR3 nucleotide sequence: TGTGCCAGCAGTTTAGGGCTGATTGAAGCTTTCTTT. The entire variable domain, with the rest obtained from reference TRBV28 and TRBJ1-1, is as follows: DVKVTQSSRYLVKRTGEKVFLECVQDMDHENMFWYRQDPGLGLRLIYFSYDVKMKEKGDIPEGYSVSREKKERFSLILESASTNQTSMYLCASSLGLIEAFFGQGTRLTVV.

J is TRBJ1-2 and V is TRBV20-1; a weak D match, TRBD1 (6 bases). Trimming cost V 3 bases and J 7 bases, with 9 bases left between them. Per germline, CDR1 DFQATT and CDR2 SNEGSKA (reference sequence). CDR3 length: 11 residues. The CDR3: CSASGDTGYTF. The CDR3 nucleotides are TGCAGTGCTAGTGGGGACACTGGCTACACCTTC.

The V gene is TRBV15, the J gene TRBJ1-2; a weak D match, TRBD1 (6 bases). CDR3 length: 13 residues. V lost 5 bases to trimming and J lost 7 bases, with 14 bases between them. CDR1 and CDR2 from the germline V gene are LNHNV and YYDKDF (reference sequence). This CDR3 is CATSEGVMPGYTF. The CDR3 region has the DNA TGTGCCACCAGCGAGGGGGTAATGCCTGGCTACACCTTC.

The gene calls are TRBV29-1 and TRBJ2-5; the D gene is possibly TRBD2 (6 bases). CDR3 length equals 13 residues. Deletions cut 0 bases from V and 9 bases from J, with 14 bases between. Germline V gene sequence: CDR1 SQVTM, CDR2 ANQGSEA. CDR3 sequence reads: CSVEDRDLTAQYF. CDR3 DNA: TGCAGCGTTGAAGATCGGGACTTAACGGCCCAGTACTTC.

The V gene is TRBV15, the J gene TRBJ1-5; 9 bases match TRBD1. Unmatched junction bases numbered 18, after V lost 9 bases and J lost 6 bases. The CDR3 is 17 residues long. The germline V gene has CDR1 LNHNV and CDR2 YYDKDF (reference sequence). The CDR3 here is CATRRDRAIFDGQPQHF. In nucleotides, the CDR3 is TGTGCCACTCGGAGGGACAGGGCAATTTTCGACGGTCAGCCCCAGCATTTT.

The genes are TRBV2 and TRBJ2-7; 7 positions match TRBD2. The trim removed 2 bases at V and 0 bases at J, leaving 4 bases unmatched. Germline CDR1 SNHLY, CDR2 FYNNEI. This CDR3 is built from 15 residues. The CDR3 protein is CASSESRDYSYEQYF. CDR3 nucleotides: TGTGCCAGCAGTGAAAGTCGGGACTACTCCTACGAGCAGTACTTC.

Comment on this clone: The same CDR3 arises from other DNA sequences in this sample as well. The chain is built from TRBV7-9 and TRBJ2-7, with D tentatively TRBD1 (6 bases). This CDR3 spans 13 amino acids. CDR1 is SEHNR, CDR2 FQNEAQ, per germline (reference sequence). Trimming pared 4 bases from V and 4 bases from J, leaving 11 bases between. Here the CDR3 DNA reads TGTGCCAGCAGCTCCGGAAGGGGGTACGAGCAGTACTTC. The encoded protein is CASSSGRGYEQYF.